What follows describes a single T cell receptor beta chain. Its antigen is unknown. The data belong to a study of OX40 agonist ivuxolimab in advanced cancers. Study observations and caveats: Partly responding patients at 0.1-3.0 mg/kg showed some of the smallest clonal expansion. Low normalized clonal expansion also occurred in some nonresponding patients.

Germline CDR1 and CDR2: LNHDA and SQIVND (reference sequence). This CDR3 region has 15 residues. Trimming stripped 11 bases from V and 2 bases from J, with 19 bases between. Produced via immunoSEQ multiplex PCR; TCRdb's table is partial and in-frame only. The table includes over 75,000 clones, under 95% detected once. The material sequenced was CD4+ or CD8+ T cells sorted from blood, taken in a trial of the OX40 agonist ivuxolimab. The receptor's source is an adult with an advanced solid tumor such as melanoma, head and neck, liver or kidney cancer. The rearrangement links TRBV19 to TRBJ1-3, with D unclear. The CDR3 is CAATKTIDAGNTIYF. The CDR3 coding sequence is TGTGCCGCCACAAAGACTATTGACGCTGGAAACACCATATATTTT.